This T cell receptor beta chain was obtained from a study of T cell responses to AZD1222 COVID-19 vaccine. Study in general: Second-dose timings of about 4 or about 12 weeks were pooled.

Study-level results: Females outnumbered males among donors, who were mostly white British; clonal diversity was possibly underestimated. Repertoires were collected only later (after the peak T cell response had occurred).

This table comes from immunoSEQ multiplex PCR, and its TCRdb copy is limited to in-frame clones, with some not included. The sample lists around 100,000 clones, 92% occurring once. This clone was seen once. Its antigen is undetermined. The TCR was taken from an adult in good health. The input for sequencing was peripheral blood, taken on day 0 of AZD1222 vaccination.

As DNA, the CDR3 is TGTGCCAGCAGCACGTCGGGAAATTCACCCCTCCACTTT. It specifies CASSTSGNSPLHF. The rearrangement joins TRBV12-3 or TRBV12-4 to TRBJ1-6; D uncertain. The V and J ends lost 6 bases and 7 bases respectively, with 10 bases between them. CDR3 length equals 13 residues.